The rows below give T cell receptor beta chains drawn from one sample of a study of tumor-infiltrating lymphocytes in primary liver carcinoma. MiXCR, applied by TCRdb to the multiplex PCR reads, yields one record per CDR3 protein. The sample consists of roughly 120,000 distinct CDR3 sequences, 60% to 80% of them appearing once. The sample comprised liver tumor tissue from sampling region 3. The receptors shown here come from a woman aged 55-70 years with primary liver carcinoma and hepatitis B virus infection. Each CDR3 is given with its conserved first and last residue. The D gene is left open where the match is weak. Clone sizes are given selectively: once, few, many, or a class where the clone is expanded.

.	TRBJ1-1	TRBV11-3	.	CASSWGTTGSTEAFF	TGTGCCAGCAGCTGGGGGACAACCGGTAGCACTGAAGCCTTCTTT
.	TRBJ1-3	TRBV6-5	many	CASSYGRSSGNTIYF	TGTGCCAGCAGTTACGGGAGGAGCTCTGGAAACACCATATATTTT
TRBD1	TRBJ2-1	TRBV9	many	CASSVSGQGYNEQFF	TGTGCCAGCAGCGTATCAGGACAGGGCTACAATGAGCAGTTCTTC
.	TRBJ2-6	TRBV6-5	many	CASSYSMGAWGANVLTF	TGTGCCAGCAGTTACTCGATGGGGGCGTGGGGGGCCAACGTCCTGACTTTC
.	TRBJ1-1	TRBV4-1	.	CANSLRIGNTEALF	TGCGCCAACAGCCTTAGGATCGGGAACACTGAAGCTTTATTT
.	TRBJ1-2	TRBV6-6	many	CASSYSSGRTGYGYTF	TGTGCCAGCAGTTACTCGAGTGGCAGAACTGGTTATGGCTACACCTTC
.	TRBJ2-7	TRBV29-1	.	CSVTEETTYNEQYF	TGCAGCGTGACGGAAGAAACCACCTACAACGAGCAGTACTTC
.	TRBJ2-2	TRBV6-2/TRBV6-3	many	CAGGGVLNTGELFF	TGTGCCGGTGGCGGGGTACTGAACACCGGGGAGCTGTTTTTT
.	TRBJ2-5	TRBV29-1	.	CSVESTRGGETQYF	TGCAGCGTTGAAAGCACCAGGGGAGGAGAGACCCAGTACTTC
.	TRBJ1-5	TRBV19	.	CASSSSLLGARSQPQHF	TGTGCCAGTAGCTCAAGTCTGTTGGGTGCAAGAAGTCAGCCCCAGCATTTT
TRBD2	TRBJ2-1	TRBV11-2	few	CAGSLRLAGGWDERFF	TGTGCCGGCAGCTTGAGGCTAGCGGGAGGGTGGGATGAGCGGTTCTTC
.	TRBJ1-1	TRBV4-2	.	CVSSQDTKNTEAFF	TGTGTCAGCAGCCAGGACACCAAGAACACTGAAGCTTTCTTT
TRBD1	TRBJ2-7	TRBV28	.	CGSSPRDRAGHEQYF	TGTGGCAGCTCCCCGCGGGACAGGGCTGGCCACGAGCAGTACTTC
.	TRBJ1-3	TRBV4-1	.	CASQTRGNTIYF	TGCGCCAGCCAAACTCGGGGAAACACCATATATTTT
.	TRBJ1-5	TRBV10-3	.	CAISDANQPQHF	TGTGCCATCAGTGATGCGAATCAGCCCCAGCATTTT
.	TRBJ1-1	TRBV11-2	.	CARSPDQTRDTEAFF	TGTGCTAGGAGCCCGGACCAAACGAGAGACACTGAAGCTTTCTTT
.	TRBJ1-2	TRBV28	once	CANSTGPGVYGYTF	TGTGCCAACAGTACCGGACCGGGGGTCTATGGCTACACCTTC
.	TRBJ2-1	TRBV6-1	.	CASSESPRGDSGQFF	TGTGCCAGCAGTGAAAGTCCCAGGGGGGACAGTGGGCAGTTCTTC
.	TRBJ1-1	TRBV29-1	.	CSVFSFRGKNNEAYF	TGCAGCGTTTTTTCTTTCAGGGGTAAGAACAATGAAGCTTACTTT
.	TRBJ1-1	TRBV2	.	CASKGWGTEAFF	TGTGCCAGCAAAGGGTGGGGGACTGAAGCTTTCTTT
.	TRBJ1-6	TRBV5-1	few	CATSLKEGTSPPLHF	TGCGCCACCAGCTTGAAAGAGGGGACATCTCCACCCCTCCACTTT
.	TRBJ1-5	TRBV5-8	many	CASSLAGTSAGNQPQHF	TGTGCCAGCAGCTTGGCTGGGACCAGTGCGGGCAATCAGCCCCAGCATTTT
.	TRBJ2-7	TRBV20-1	once	CSARDRRTSYEQYF	TGCAGTGCTAGAGATCGCAGGACCTCCTACGAGCAGTACTTC
TRBD1	TRBJ1-1	TRBV7-9	.	CASSLAAGGPYTEAFF	TGTGCCAGCAGCTTAGCAGCAGGGGGGCCTTACACTGAAGCTTTCTTT
TRBD1	TRBJ1-6	TRBV12-3/TRBV12-4	.	CASSRTGDNTPLHF	TGTGCCAGCAGTAGGACAGGGGATAATACGCCCCTCCACTTT
.	TRBJ1-1	TRBV5-4	many	CASSWGVKGQNTEAFF	TGTGCCAGCAGCTGGGGCGTTAAAGGGCAGAACACTGAAGCTTTCTTT
.	TRBJ1-2	TRBV11-2	.	CASSFFTNYGHTF	TGTGCCAGCAGCTTCTTTACTAACTATGGCCACACTTTC
.	TRBJ2-5	TRBV6-5	many	CASRLRGTQYF	TGTGCCAGCAGGCTTCGCGGGACCCAGTACTTC
.	TRBJ2-3	TRBV6-5	.	CAGSHPAGFADTQYF	TGTGCCGGCAGCCACCCCGCGGGGTTCGCGGATACGCAGTATTTT
TRBD1	TRBJ2-5	TRBV5-1	once	CPSRADRALKYF	TGCCCCAGCAGGGCGGACAGGGCCCTCAAGTACTTC
.	TRBJ1-2	TRBV30	.	CAWSGDTGTNYGFTF	TGTGCCTGGAGTGGCGATACTGGAACTAACTATGGCTTCACCTTC
TRBD2	TRBJ2-2	TRBV29-1	many	CSAGTSGSWGGELFF	TGCAGCGCCGGGACTAGCGGTTCGTGGGGCGGGGAGCTGTTTTTT
.	TRBJ2-1	TRBV10-3	.	CATATGIGNNEQFF	TGTGCAACCGCGACCGGGATAGGGAATAATGAGCAGTTCTTC
TRBD1	TRBJ2-7	TRBV7-9	.	CASRLDRGPHEQYF	TGTGCCAGCAGGTTGGACAGGGGACCCCACGAGCAGTACTTC
.	TRBJ2-7	TRBV19	.	CASSLTRYEQYF	TGTGCCAGTAGTCTAACTCGCTACGAGCAATACTTC
TRBD2	TRBJ2-1	TRBV11-2	.	CASTMGAGGVNEQFF	TGTGCCAGCACCATGGGGGCGGGAGGCGTCAATGAGCAGTTCTTC
.	TRBJ2-3	TRBV11-3	.	CASSSGRRTQYF	TGTGCTAGCAGCTCAGGTCGTAGGACGCAGTATTTT
.	TRBJ2-1	TRBV28	.	CATQKPDHSEQFF	TGTGCCACCCAAAAACCCGACCATAGTGAGCAGTTCTTC
TRBD2	TRBJ2-1	TRBV11-2	many	CASSRISGSATYNEQFF	TGTGCCAGCAGCAGAATTAGCGGGAGCGCAACCTACAATGAGCAGTTCTTC
TRBD2	TRBJ2-3	TRBV11-2	.	CASSFWISGGTQYF	TGTGCCAGCAGCTTCTGGATCTCGGGGGGAACGCAGTATTTT
.	TRBJ1-1	TRBV6-5	many	CASVETGRSMNTEAFF	TGTGCCAGCGTGGAAACCGGGCGCTCCATGAACACTGAAGCTTTCTTT
.	TRBJ2-3	TRBV4-1	many	CASSQTPGTDTQYF	TGCGCCAGCAGCCAAACCCCCGGCACAGATACGCAGTATTTT
.	TRBJ1-2	TRBV5-1	few	CASSLGTGWDGYGYTF	TGCGCCAGCAGCCTAGGCACAGGATGGGACGGCTATGGCTACACCTTC
TRBD2	TRBJ2-3	TRBV29-1	.	CSVEPTSGSSDTQYF	TGCAGCGTTGAACCGACTAGCGGTAGCTCAGATACGCAGTATTTT
.	TRBJ2-7	TRBV28	.	CASSLPGQQKPREQYF	TGTGCCAGCAGTTTACCGGGGCAGCAGAAACCCCGCGAGCAGTACTTC
.	TRBJ2-7	TRBV4-2	.	CAGSQDVRLRPYEQYF	TGTGCCGGCAGCCAAGATGTGAGGCTGCGACCCTACGAGCAGTACTTC
.	TRBJ1-1	TRBV11-3	.	CASSQDDLNTEASF	TGTGCCAGCAGCCAGGACGACTTGAACACTGAGGCTTCCTTT
.	TRBJ2-7	TRBV11-2	.	CTSSQGGWQYF	TGTACCAGCAGCCAGGGGGGGTGGCAGTACTTC
.	TRBJ1-6	TRBV5-4	many	CASSLGTSGGSRSPLHF	TGTGCCAGCAGCTTGGGAACGTCCGGGGGCTCGCGGTCACCCCTCCACTTT
.	TRBJ1-4	TRBV11-2	once	CASGLQRTEQTNEKLFF	TGTGCCAGCGGATTACAACGAACAGAGCAAACTAATGAAAAACTGTTTTTT
.	TRBJ2-1	TRBV4-2	.	CATSQDYAGSNEQFF	TGTGCCACCAGCCAAGATTACGCGGGAAGTAATGAGCAGTTCTTC
.	TRBJ2-3	TRBV11-3	many	CASSLERGNTRLGPTDTQYF	TGTGCCAGCAGCTTAGAGAGGGGGAATACGCGCCTTGGTCCCACAGATACGCAGTATTTT
.	TRBJ2-7	TRBV11-2	.	CASTTHGWEAGGEQYF	TGTGCCAGCACGACTCATGGGTGGGAGGCAGGGGGGGAGCAGTACTTC
.	TRBJ2-7	TRBV4-1	.	CASSQDAYGDTHEQYF	TGTGCCAGCAGCCAAGACGCGTACGGAGATACCCACGAGCAGTACTTC
.	TRBJ2-1	TRBV5-5	many	CASSPRDPLILNYNEQFF	TGTGCCAGCAGCCCACGGGACCCGCTTATCTTAAACTACAATGAGCAGTTCTTC
TRBD2	TRBJ2-7	TRBV28	few	CASSSASGRGRYEQYF	TGTGCCAGCAGTTCCGCTAGCGGGAGGGGTCGGTACGAGCAGTACTTC
.	TRBJ1-3	TRBV4-2	.	CASIQEMGGNTIYF	TGTGCCAGCATCCAAGAAATGGGTGGAAACACCATATATTTT